This T cell receptor beta chain derives from a study of blood T cell repertoires in COVID-19. The wider study: Sites across the United States, Italy and Spain contributed samples from acute and convalescent COVID-19. Sample material is recorded as cDNA or gDNA derived from T cells, B-cell-depleted T cells, or PBMCs.

Per the study methods: Scientists estimated how many nucleated cells there were by amplifying reference gene primers. The method was immunoSEQ multiplex PCR; TCRdb's version includes in-frame clones alone and lacks a portion of them. The V and J calls and clone size were taken over from that table, and D and trimming were inferred from the DNA. Found here are roughly 260,000 clones, over 75% of them singletons; the top ten hold 2% to 2.5%. The CDR3 has 14 amino acids. After removal of 6 bases from V and 2 bases from J, the junction contained 6 bases not matched to a gene. Germline V CDR1 and CDR2: LNHDA, SQIVND (reference sequence).

The clonotype was recovered from a woman aged 35 to 49 who had recovered from COVID-19. Sequencing input: peripheral blood. This chain joins TRBV19 and TRBJ2-7, with 8 bases matching TRBD1. The CDR3 bases are TGTGCCAGTAGGGGGACAGGCCCCCCCTACGAGCAGTACTTC. It specifies CASRGTGPPYEQYF. Looking up the rest from reference TRBV19 and TRBJ2-7 gives the full variable domain: DGGITQSPKYLFRKEGQNVTLSCEQNLNHDAMYWYRQDPGQGLRLIYYSQIVNDFQKGDIAEGYSVSREKKESFPLTVTSAQKNPTAFYLCASRGTGPPYEQYFGPGTRLTVT.